This T cell receptor (beta chain) was observed in a study of blood T cells in healthy people across ages. Deletions cut 2 bases from V and 0 bases from J, with 17 bases between. The CDR3 totals 17 residues. Germline V gene lookup returns CDR1 DFQATT and CDR2 SNEGSKA (reference sequence). A second roughly 6 to 12 cycle PCR used barcoded and J-beta primers. TCRdb redid the calling of the 5' RACE reads with MiXCR, one entry per CDR3 protein. The sample carries more than 600,000 distinct CDR3 sequences, about 25% recorded once. The same sample was also used in a study of T cells of mothers and their children.

The sequence came from a boy between 5 and 17 years old in good health. The specimen was blood. The chain uses TRBV20-1 and TRBJ2-1; tentatively, D is TRBD2 (6 bases). The CDR3 region is CSARSTWGESSYNEQFF. The DNA for the CDR3 is TGCAGTGCTAGATCCACCTGGGGGGAAAGCTCCTACAATGAGCAGTTCTTC.